The sequence of this TCR beta chain was determined in a study of blood T cell repertoires in COVID-19. Study overall: Material from acute and convalescent COVID-19 was sourced from the United States, Italy and Spain. The analysed material was cDNA or gDNA that came from T cells, B-cell-depleted T cells, or PBMCs.

The CDR3 has 13 amino acids. Germline CDR1 GTSNPN, CDR2 SVGIG (reference sequence). V gave up 2 bases and J gave up 3 bases, with 8 bases separating them. Original processing notes: Quantification of nucleated cells was approximated via reference gene primer amplification. Only in-frame clones appear in the TCRdb table, and some are missing; sequencing was by immunoSEQ multiplex PCR. V and J calls and clone size are given by that table; D and trimming were obtained from the DNA. The sample has 190,000 or so clones, around 82% seen once. This chain links TRBV30 with TRBJ1-5; D unclear. This TCR derives from a woman at least 80 years old with acute or convalescent COVID-19. Sequenced input: peripheral blood. The CDR3 loop is CAWSFGINQPQHF. CDR3 nucleotide sequence: TGTGCCTGGAGTTTCGGGATCAATCAGCCCCAGCATTTT. Together with reference TRBV30 and TRBJ1-5, the CDR3 gives the full variable domain: SQTIHQWPATLVQPVGSPLSLECTVEGTSNPNLYWYRQAAGRGLQLLFYSVGIGQISSEVPQNLSASRPQDRQFILSSKKLLLSDSGFYLCAWSFGINQPQHFGDGTRLSIL.